Listed below are T cell receptor beta chains from one sample, sequenced in a study of neurological immune-mediated disorders. One entry per CDR3 protein results from TCRdb running MiXCR on the 5' RACE reads. Here the sample spans some 49,000 distinct CDR3 sequences, 9% to 10% being singletons. The material sequenced was PBMCs. These receptors were obtained from a woman in her forties in good health. CDR3s include the opening cysteine and the closing phenylalanine or tryptophan. The D gene is left open where the match is weak. Size values are once, few and many counts, or a class for expanded clones, and some rows have none.

TRBJ1-5 | 15 | many | TRBV3-1 | . | TGTGCCAGCAGCCAAGAACTAAATAGCAATCAGCCCCAGCATTTT | CASSQELNSNQPQHF
TRBJ1-3 | 16 | many | TRBV20-1 | . | TGCAGTGCTTACTACCCTTTCGCAGGGTCCGGAAACACCATATATTTT | CSAYYPFAGSGNTIYF
TRBJ1-2 | 14 | many | TRBV6-5 | TRBD1 | TGTGCCAGCAGTTACTCGAGGACAGGGGGTGGCTACACCTTC | CASSYSRTGGGYTF
TRBJ2-4 | 16 | many | TRBV7-9 | TRBD1 | TGTGCCAGCAGCCCCCCGAGGGGGCCGACCAAAAACATTCAGTACTTC | CASSPPRGPTKNIQYF
TRBJ1-1 | 15 | many | TRBV5-1 | . | TGCGCCAGCAGTCGGGTGGGGGGTATGAACACTGAAGCTTTCTTT | CASSRVGGMNTEAFF
TRBJ2-3 | 16 | many | TRBV5-1 | TRBD2 | TGCGCCAGCAGCCTAAAGCGGGGGGGTCACACAGATACGCAGTATTTT | CASSLKRGGHTDTQYF
TRBJ1-6 | 12 | many | TRBV4-1 | . | TGCGCCAGCAGCCTAGTGGGGTCACCCCTCCACTTT | CASSLVGSPLHF
TRBJ1-2 | 16 | many | TRBV5-1 | TRBD1 | TGCGCCAGCAGCTTGATCTACGGACAGGGGTCCTATGGCTACACCTTC | CASSLIYGQGSYGYTF
TRBJ1-6 | 16 | . | TRBV5-6 | . | TGTACCAGCAGTTTGGGGGGGGCAGGCTCTAATTCACCCCTCCACTTT | CTSSLGGAGSNSPLHF
TRBJ1-1 | 14 | many | TRBV25-1 | TRBD1 | TGTGCCAGCAGTGAGTTGACAGGGGTCACTGAAGCTTTCTTT | CASSELTGVTEAFF
TRBJ1-5 | 16 | many | TRBV7-2 | TRBD1 | TGTGCCAGCAGCCCGATGGGACAGGGCAGCAATCAGCCCCAGCATTTT | CASSPMGQGSNQPQHF
TRBJ1-1 | 17 | many | TRBV6-2/TRBV6-3 | . | TGTGCCAGCAGTTACGATTCGGAAGGACCCATGAACACTGAAGCTTTCTTT | CASSYDSEGPMNTEAFF
TRBJ2-1 | 15 | many | TRBV5-6 | . | TGTGCCAGCAGCTTGGGACGGAGCGCCTACAATGAGCAGTTCTTC | CASSLGRSAYNEQFF
TRBJ2-3 | 17 | many | TRBV5-1 | . | TGCGCCAGCCGAGTCCCAATACTAACGAGTGGCACAGATACGCAGTATTTT | CASRVPILTSGTDTQYF
TRBJ2-3 | 13 | many | TRBV6-5 | . | TGTGCCAGCAGCGCTACAGACAGAGATACGCAGTATTTT | CASSATDRDTQYF
TRBJ2-7 | 16 | many | TRBV4-3 | . | TGCGCCAGCAGCCAAGATGGGGCAGGGGATCCCCACGAGCAGTACTTC | CASSQDGAGDPHEQYF
TRBJ1-2 | 13 | . | TRBV6-2/TRBV6-3 | . | TGTGTCGGCAGCCCTGCCTTCCGGGATGGCTACACCTTC | CVGSPAFRDGYTF
TRBJ1-2 | 15 | . | TRBV7-2 | . | TGTGCCAGCAGCCGGAATCTGGCAGGGAGCTATGGCTACACCTTC | CASSRNLAGSYGYTF
TRBJ1-1 | 12 | many | TRBV29-1 | . | TGCAGCGTGAGGGTTTCCAACTCCGGAGCTTTCTTT | CSVRVSNSGAFF
TRBJ1-2 | 15 | many | TRBV10-3 | TRBD1 | TGTGCCATCAGTGGCACCGACAGGGGAGACTATGGCTACACCTTC | CAISGTDRGDYGYTF
TRBJ2-7 | 14 | many | TRBV15 | . | TGTGCCACCAGCAGCGACCTCATTCGGCACGAGCAGTACTTC | CATSSDLIRHEQYF
TRBJ2-5 | 14 | many | TRBV7-2 | . | TGTGCCAGCAGCCCGGTAGCGCCCCCGGGGACCCAGTACTTC | CASSPVAPPGTQYF
TRBJ2-3 | 14 | many | TRBV7-2 | . | TGTGCCAGCAGCTTAGGGCAGGGGCTAGATACGCAGTATTTT | CASSLGQGLDTQYF
TRBJ2-5 | 15 | many | TRBV12-3/TRBV12-4 | TRBD2 | TGTGCCAGCAGGCGGTCTGGCGGGAGGGCAGAGACCCAGTACTTC | CASRRSGGRAETQYF
TRBJ1-1 | 12 | many | TRBV20-1 | . | TGCAGTGCTAGGGTCGCAGGGGCTGAAGCTTTCTTT | CSARVAGAEAFF
TRBJ2-3 | 13 | many | TRBV24-1 | . | TGTGCCACCAGTGATCCAGACAGAAATACGCAGTATTTT | CATSDPDRNTQYF
TRBJ1-2 | 14 | many | TRBV12-3/TRBV12-4 | TRBD1 | TGTGCCAGCAGCTCGGGACAGGGGAACTATGGCTACACCTTC | CASSSGQGNYGYTF
TRBJ2-3 | 15 | many | TRBV24-1 | . | TGTGCCACCAGTGACCCTGGACAGTCCACAGATACGCAGTATTTT | CATSDPGQSTDTQYF
TRBJ2-3 | 15 | many | TRBV5-1 | . | TGCGCCAGCAGCTTGTACGGGACTAGCACAGATACGCAGTATTTT | CASSLYGTSTDTQYF
TRBJ1-2 | 14 | many | TRBV6-6 | . | TGTGCCAGCAGTTCCCAGGGCTCCTACTATGGCTACACCTTC | CASSSQGSYYGYTF